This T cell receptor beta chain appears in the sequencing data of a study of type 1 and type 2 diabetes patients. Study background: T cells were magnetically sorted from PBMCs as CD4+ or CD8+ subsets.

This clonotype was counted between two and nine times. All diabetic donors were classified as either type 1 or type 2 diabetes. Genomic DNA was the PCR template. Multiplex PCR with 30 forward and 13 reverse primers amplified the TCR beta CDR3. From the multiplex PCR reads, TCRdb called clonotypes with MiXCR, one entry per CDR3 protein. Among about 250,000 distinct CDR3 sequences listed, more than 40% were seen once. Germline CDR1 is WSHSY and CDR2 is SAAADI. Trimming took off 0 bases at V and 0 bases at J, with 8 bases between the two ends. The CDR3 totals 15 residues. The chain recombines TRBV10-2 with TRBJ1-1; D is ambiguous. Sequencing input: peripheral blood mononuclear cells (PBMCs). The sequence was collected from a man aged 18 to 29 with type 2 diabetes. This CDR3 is CASSESYELNTEAFF. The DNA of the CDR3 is TGCGCCAGCAGTGAGTCGTACGAGTTGAACACTGAAGCTTTCTTT.